These 18 T cell receptor beta chains were all obtained from the same sample, sequenced in a study of shared clonotypes between healthy human individuals. Method: immunoSEQ multiplex PCR; TCRdb's copy keeps in-frame clones and lacks some. The sample carries about 710,000 clones, about three quarters recorded once. The sample consisted of memory CD4+ T cells sorted from blood. Specified subset: CD45RA-negative fraction. Source of these receptors: a woman in her thirties in good health.

Written as DNA, the CDR3 is TGTGCCTGGAGTGTCGGGACTAGCGACAACTACAATGAGCAGTTCTTC. Residues: CAWSVGTSDNYNEQFF. The chain combines TRBV30 with TRBJ2-1; 10 bases align to TRBD2. CDR3 length: 16 residues. In germline, CDR1 is GTSNPN, CDR2 SVGIG (reference sequence). V shed 0 bases, J shed 3 bases, and the junction held 5 bases outside the gene matches. The full variable domain, its missing parts supplied by reference TRBV30 and TRBJ2-1, is SQTIHQWPATLVQPVGSPLSLECTVEGTSNPNLYWYRQAAGRGLQLLFYSVGIGQISSEVPQNLSASRPQDRQFILSSKKLLLSDSGFYLCAWSVGTSDNYNEQFFGPGTRLTVL.

V usage is TRBV9 and J usage is TRBJ1-2; 9 bases agree with TRBD1. V shed 4 bases, J shed 8 bases, and the junction held 15 bases outside the gene matches. This CDR3 has 16 residues. Germline V gene data show CDR1 as SGDLS and CDR2 as YYNGEE. The CDR3 protein is CASSPPNRGTGKGYTF. The DNA for the CDR3 is TGTGCCAGCAGCCCTCCCAACCGGGGGACAGGGAAGGGCTACACCTTC.

This chain joins TRBV29-1 and TRBJ2-3; no firm D call. Germline V gives CDR1 SQVTM, CDR2 ANQGSEA. With 7 bases removed from V and 1 base from J, the gap between germline ends came to 12 bases. CDR3 length: 13 amino acids. In DNA, the CDR3 is TGCAGCGGCCTAAGGTCCCGCACAGATACGCAGTATTTT. Amino acids: CSGLRSRTDTQYF.

V usage is TRBV2 and J usage is TRBJ2-7; D gene ambiguous. With 4 bases removed from V and 0 bases from J, the gap between germline ends came to 13 bases. The CDR3 sequence is 15 residues long. Germline loops: CDR1 SNHLY, CDR2 FYNNEI. The CDR3 here is CASSGRGKSSYEQYF. The CDR3 nucleotides are TGTGCCAGCAGTGGGCGCGGAAAGAGCTCCTACGAGCAGTACTTC.

V is TRBV7-2 and J is TRBJ1-5; D possibly corresponds to TRBD1 (5 bases). Between the trimmed V and J ends, which lost 4 bases and 3 bases, there was a span of 10 bases. The CDR3 extends over 14 amino acids. The germline V gene has CDR1 SGHTA and CDR2 FQGNSA. The CDR3 region has the DNA TGTGCCAGCAGCTATGGACATAACAATCAGCCCCAGCATTTT. Translating it yields CASSYGHNNQPQHF.

This rearrangement joins TRBV30 to TRBJ2-7; 10 nucleotides line up with TRBD2. CDR1 and CDR2 (germline): GTSNPN, SVGIG (reference sequence). The CDR3 is 13 amino acids. The J segment lost 6 bases and the V segment lost 3 bases, leaving 5 bases of the junction unmatched. The CDR3 region has the DNA TGTGCCTGGAGGAGGGGACTAGCGACCGAGCAGTACTTC. Translating it yields CAWRRGLATEQYF.

This clone was detected only a few times. A much larger clone lies a single base off, so this may be a read error. This CDR3 is also generated by other DNA sequences in the sample. The chain uses TRBV11-2 and TRBJ2-7; 7 nucleotides align to TRBD2. J lost 1 base, V lost 3 bases, and 3 bases had no gene match. The CDR3 extends over 14 amino acids. CDR1 is SGHAT and CDR2 is FQNNGV in the germline V gene. The CDR3 sequence: CASSFQRDSYEQYF. CDR3 bases: TGTGCCAGCAGCTTTCAGCGGGATTCCTACGAGCAGTACTTC. The variable domain in full, with the rest retrieved from reference TRBV11-2 and TRBJ2-7, is EAGVAQSPRYKIIEKRQSVAFWCNPISGHATLYWYQQILGQGPKLLIQFQNNGVVDDSQLPKDRFSAERLKGVDSTLKIQPAKLEDSAVYLCASSFQRDSYEQYFGPGTRLTVT.

The chain is built from TRBV10-1 and TRBJ2-7; no clear D. The V and J ends lost 6 bases and 2 bases respectively, with 14 bases between them. Germline assignment: CDR1 WNHNN and CDR2 SYGVQD (reference sequence). This CDR3 has 14 residues. This CDR3 reads CASSIRSPPYEQYF. CDR3 nucleotide sequence: TGCGCCAGCAGCATTCGGTCTCCTCCCTACGAGCAGTACTTC.

V gene TRBV7-2 combines with J gene TRBJ2-5, with 8 bases lining up with TRBD2. CDR1 and CDR2 from the germline V gene are SGHTA and FQGNSA. Trimming took 5 bases from V and 5 from J; bases not matched to a gene: 7. The CDR3 spans 14 residues. The CDR3 DNA sequence: TGTGCCAGCAGCATGACGCGGGGGGTGGAGACCCAGTACTTC. Residues: CASSMTRGVETQYF.

The chain employs TRBV18 and TRBJ1-3; D is undetermined. Germline CDR1 is KGHSH and CDR2 is LQKENI. The CDR3 length is 12 residues. V was trimmed by 3 bases and J by 8 bases, leaving 8 bases between them. The CDR3 sequence is CASSPTLDTIYF. Here the CDR3 DNA reads TGTGCCAGCTCACCCACCCTGGACACCATATATTTT.

Here the CDR3 DNA reads TGCGCCAGCAGCTTGGGACCGTCCAACAATGAGCAGTTCTTC. Translated: CASSLGPSNNEQFF. The J gene is TRBJ2-1, the V gene TRBV5-1, with D uncertain. The CDR3 totals 14 residues. Germline V CDR1 and CDR2: SGHRS, YFSETQ. V lost 0 bases and J 5 bases, leaving 9 bases between the germline ends. The full variable domain, completed using reference TRBV5-1 and TRBJ2-1, is KAGVTQTPRYLIKTRGQQVTLSCSPISGHRSVSWYQQTPGQGLQFLFEYFSETQRNKGNFPGRFSGRQFSNSRSEMNVSTLELGDSALYLCASSLGPSNNEQFFGPGTRLTVL.

The chain combines TRBV15 with TRBJ1-5; unclear D gene. The CDR3 runs to 12 residues. Germline CDR1 and CDR2: LNHNV and YYDKDF (reference sequence). Trimming removed 1 base from V and 8 bases from J, with 6 bases in between. The CDR3 loop is CATSRVGEPQHF. The CDR3, as DNA: TGTGCCACCAGCAGAGTTGGGGAGCCCCAGCATTTT.

This clone was counted a single time. The chain has TRBV14 and TRBJ2-1, with no clear D. Per germline, CDR1 SGHDN and CDR2 FVKESK. The CDR3 extends over 12 amino acids. V dropped 3 bases and J dropped 8 bases, with 8 bases sitting between them. CDR3 coding DNA: TGTGCCAGCAGCCACAACGCCGATGAGCAGTTCTTC. Its translation is CASSHNADEQFF.

The J gene is TRBJ1-4, the V gene TRBV28; D may be TRBD1 (5 bases). V shed 4 bases and J shed 10 bases, with 10 bases lying between them. The CDR3 runs to 12 residues. Germline V gene sequence: CDR1 MDHEN, CDR2 SYDVKM. CDR3 in amino acids: CASSSQGGKLFF. The CDR3 DNA is TGTGCCAGCAGTTCCCAGGGAGGAAAACTGTTTTTT.

V gene TRBV10-2 combines with J gene TRBJ1-3; a possible D gene is TRBD1 (6 bases). Germline lookup yields CDR1 WSHSY and CDR2 SAAADI. The CDR3 length is 14 residues. V was cut by 2 bases and J by 2 bases, with 7 bases left in between. This chain's CDR3 is CASSEGGPGNTIYF. Written as DNA, the CDR3 is TGCGCCAGCAGTGAGGGGGGGCCTGGAAACACCATATATTTT.

The rearrangement joins TRBV5-1 to TRBJ2-1; TRBD2 is a possible D gene (6 bases). V lost 0 bases and J 8 bases, leaving 12 bases between the germline ends. The CDR3 sequence is 14 residues long. Per germline, CDR1 SGHRS and CDR2 YFSETQ. CDR3 sequence reads: CASSLGGGIDEQFF. In DNA, the CDR3 is TGCGCCAGCAGCTTGGGAGGCGGGATCGATGAGCAGTTCTTC.

V is TRBV6-6 and J is TRBJ1-1, with no clear D. This CDR3 comprises 13 residues. In germline, CDR1 is MNHNY, CDR2 SVGAGI (reference sequence). The V end was cut by 4 bases, the J end by 4 bases, with 10 bases between. In DNA form, the CDR3 reads TGTGCCAGCAGTTCACATTTGGGCACTGAAGCTTTCTTT. This translates into CASSSHLGTEAFF.

V is TRBV5-4 and J is TRBJ2-5; 9 nucleotides match TRBD2. Germline V gives CDR1 SGHNT, CDR2 YYREEE (reference sequence). This CDR3 spans 15 amino acids. The junction had 9 bases not matched to a gene; V was cut back by 4 bases and J by 5 bases. The CDR3 loop is CASSLRAGGTETQYF. The CDR3 region has the DNA TGTGCCAGCAGCCTAAGGGCGGGAGGGACGGAGACCCAGTACTTC.